This TCR beta chain was obtained from a study of OX40 agonist ivuxolimab in advanced cancers. Study-wide context: Partial responses occurred in three patients (one hepatocellular carcinoma, two cutaneous melanoma).

In this sample, this clone turned up a few times. Its target is not known. Sequencing was performed with immunoSEQ multiplex PCR; in TCRdb, only in-frame clones are kept and a portion is missing. The sample shows some 69,000 clones, around 89% of them seen only once. Autoimmune disease history or systemic immunosuppression meant exclusion. Study outcomes and limitations: In general, CD8+ T cells held more expanded clones than CD4+ did, on average.

The source is an adult with an advanced solid tumor such as melanoma, head and neck, liver or kidney cancer. The sequencing here drew on CD4+ or CD8+ T cells sorted from blood, taken in a trial of the OX40 agonist ivuxolimab.

The CDR3 DNA reads as TGTGCCAGCACCCCAGGGACAGGGAGCTACGAGCAGTACTTC. This gives the protein CASTPGTGSYEQYF. The rearrangement uses TRBV2 and TRBJ2-7; 9 positions match TRBD1. This CDR3 is 14 amino acids long. Germline V gives CDR1 SNHLY, CDR2 FYNNEI. J was trimmed by 3 bases and V by 7 bases; bases with no gene match: 7.